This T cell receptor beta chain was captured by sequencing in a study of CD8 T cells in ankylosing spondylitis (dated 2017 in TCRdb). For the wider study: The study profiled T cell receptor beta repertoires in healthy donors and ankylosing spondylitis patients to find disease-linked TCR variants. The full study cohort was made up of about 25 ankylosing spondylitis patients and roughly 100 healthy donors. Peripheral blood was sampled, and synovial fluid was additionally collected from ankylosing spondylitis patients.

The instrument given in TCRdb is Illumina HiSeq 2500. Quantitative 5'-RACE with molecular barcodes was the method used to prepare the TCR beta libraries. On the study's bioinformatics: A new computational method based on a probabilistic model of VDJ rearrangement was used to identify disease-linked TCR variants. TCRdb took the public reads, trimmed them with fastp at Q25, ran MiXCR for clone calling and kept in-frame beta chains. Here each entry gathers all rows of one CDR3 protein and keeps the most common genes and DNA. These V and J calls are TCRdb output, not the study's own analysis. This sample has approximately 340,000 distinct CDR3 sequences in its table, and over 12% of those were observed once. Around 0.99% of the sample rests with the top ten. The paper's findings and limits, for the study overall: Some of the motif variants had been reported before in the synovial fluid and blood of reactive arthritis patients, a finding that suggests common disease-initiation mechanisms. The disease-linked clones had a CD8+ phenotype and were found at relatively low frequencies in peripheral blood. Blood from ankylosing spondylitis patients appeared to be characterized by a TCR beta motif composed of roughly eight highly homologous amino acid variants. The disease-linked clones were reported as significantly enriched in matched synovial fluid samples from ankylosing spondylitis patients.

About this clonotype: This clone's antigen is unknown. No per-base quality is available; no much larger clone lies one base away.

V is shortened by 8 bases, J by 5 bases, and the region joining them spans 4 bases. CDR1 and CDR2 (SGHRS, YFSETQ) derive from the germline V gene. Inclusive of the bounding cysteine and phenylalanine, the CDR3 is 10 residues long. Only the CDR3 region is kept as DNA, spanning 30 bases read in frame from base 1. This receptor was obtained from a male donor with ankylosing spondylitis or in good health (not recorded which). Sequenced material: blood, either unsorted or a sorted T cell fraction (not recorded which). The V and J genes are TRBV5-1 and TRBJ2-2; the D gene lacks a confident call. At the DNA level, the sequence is TGCGCCAGTCCGACCGGGGAGCTGTTTTTT. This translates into CASPTGELFF.